What follows are 15 T cell receptor beta chains derived from one specimen sequenced in a study of glioma-infiltrating T cells. TCR alpha and beta CDR3 regions were amplified from RNA using iRepertoire nested multiplex PCR. TCRdb reprocessed the multiplex PCR reads with MiXCR, giving one entry per CDR3 protein. This repertoire shows 84,000 or so distinct CDR3 sequences, about 25% found once; its top ten account for more than 6.5%. Material: glioma tissue, nonneoplastic brain tissue, or PBMCs (not recorded which). All receptors come from a human donor with low-grade glioma or glioblastoma, undergoing nonglioma brain surgery, or in good health (not recorded which).

This clonotype has at least ten counts. The chain links TRBV20-1 to TRBJ1-1; TRBD1 aligns across 8 bases. The CDR3 runs to 14 residues. Germline assignment: CDR1 DFQATT and CDR2 SNEGSKA (reference sequence). V shed 5 bases and J 5 bases; nucleotides not matched to a gene: 10. CDR3 residues: CSAVTGTGKTEAFF. The CDR3 bases are TGCAGTGCTGTGACCGGGACAGGTAAAACTGAAGCTTTCTTT.

The chain recombines TRBV3-1 with TRBJ1-1; TRBD1 is a possible D gene (5 bases). Germline CDR1 reads LGHDT; CDR2 reads YNNKEL (reference sequence). The ends were cut back, 2 bases at V and 0 bases at J, with 10 bases in the middle. This CDR3 comprises 15 residues. The CDR3 protein is CASSQSGGMNTEAFF. CDR3 bases: TGTGCCAGCAGCCAATCCGGGGGAATGAACACTGAAGCTTTCTTT.

A remark on this clonotype: A much larger clone sits a single nucleotide away, making a read error possible. CDR3 coding DNA: TGTGCCAGTAGTCTTAGACGGCAGAATTCACCCCTCCACTTT. Its protein is CASSLRRQNSPLHF. The chain has TRBV19 and TRBJ1-6; D not resolved. Germline V gene lookup returns CDR1 LNHDA and CDR2 SQIVND (reference sequence). The CDR3 has 14 residues. V lost 5 bases to trimming and J lost 7 bases, with 12 bases between them.

This clonotype was detected only a few times. This chain joins TRBV5-5 and TRBJ1-2; D call uncertain. V dropped 3 bases and J dropped 4 bases, with 7 bases sitting between them. CDR1 is SGHKS, CDR2 YYEKEE, per germline (reference sequence). CDR3 length: 12 amino acids. In nucleotides, the CDR3 is TGTGCCAGCAGCTCGCAGTTCTATGGCTACACCTTC. It encodes CASSSQFYGYTF.

The genes are TRBV12-3 or TRBV12-4 and TRBJ2-1; either TRBD1 or TRBD2 may supply D (5 bases each). This CDR3 contains 16 residues. V gave up 2 bases and J gave up 5 bases, with 16 bases separating them. The CDR3 nucleotides are TGTGCCAGCAGTTTAAAGCCCCCGGGGACCAACAATGAGCAGTTCTTC. Amino acids: CASSLKPPGTNNEQFF.

This clonotype occurred many times. The chain links TRBV18 to TRBJ2-3; D may be TRBD1 (6 bases). The CDR3 contains 13 residues. V was shortened by 1 base and J by 6 bases, with 8 bases between the two germline ends. CDR1 and CDR2 (germline): KGHSH, LQKENI. The CDR3 protein is CASSPQGGDTQYF. The CDR3 coding sequence is TGTGCCAGCTCACCACAAGGGGGTGATACGCAGTATTTT.

This clonotype was observed a handful of times. The J gene is TRBJ2-7, the V gene TRBV2, with D maybe TRBD2 (5 bases). Germline V gene data show CDR1 as SNHLY and CDR2 as FYNNEI. This CDR3 region has 12 residues. The V and J ends lost 5 bases and 3 bases respectively, with 8 bases between them. The CDR3 nucleotides are TGTGCCAGCAGTACCCGGGACTACGAGCAGTACTTC. Its protein is CASSTRDYEQYF.

As for this clonotype: This clone may be a read error of a much larger clone one base away. The chain is built from TRBV7-6 and TRBJ2-3; 8 bases line up with TRBD2. The V segment lost 5 bases and the J segment 5 bases; nucleotides outside the gene matches: 6. Germline V gene data show CDR1 as SGHVS and CDR2 as FNYEAQ. The CDR3 extends over 14 amino acids. The DNA for the CDR3 is TGTGCCAGCAGCCGGAGCGGGGGCGTAGATACGCAGTATTTT. It is translated as CASSRSGGVDTQYF. Full variable domain (rest looked up from reference TRBV7-6 and TRBJ2-3): GAGVSQSPRYKVTKRGQDVALRCDPISGHVSLYWYRQALGQGPEFLTYFNYEAQQDKSGLPNDRFSAERPEGSISTLTIQRTEQRDSAMYRCASSRSGGVDTQYFGPGTRLTVL.

Details on this clonotype: A read error is possible here, since a much larger clone lies one base away. A read error is likely, as this CDR3 ends without the conserved phenylalanine or tryptophan. The CDR3 DNA sequence: TGTGCCAGTAGTATCCCCTCTAGCGGGCCTTCCTACAATGAGCAGTTCCTC. Encoded protein: CASSIPSSGPSYNEQFL. The chain uses TRBV19 and TRBJ2-1, with TRBD2 matching 8 bases. Losses at the gene ends were 3 bases for V and 1 base for J; bases not matched to a gene: 8. Germline V gene sequence: CDR1 LNHDA, CDR2 SQIVND (reference sequence). The CDR3 has 17 residues.

This clonotype was picked up many times. This rearrangement joins TRBV6-2 or TRBV6-3 to TRBJ2-7; D possibly corresponds to TRBD1 (6 bases). Trimming took 2 bases from V and 4 from J, leaving 9 bases between them. The germline V gene has CDR1 MNHEY and CDR2 SVGEGT. The CDR3 covers 13 residues. Here the CDR3 DNA reads TGTGCCAGCAGTTACCAACAGGGTTACGAGCAGTACTTC. It yields the protein CASSYQQGYEQYF.

This clonotype was seen repeatedly, ten times or more. CDR3 protein: CSGGYSDGYTF. The CDR3, as DNA: TGCAGCGGAGGGTATTCGGATGGCTACACCTTC. The chain carries TRBV29-1 and TRBJ1-2; D is ambiguous. The V end lost 7 bases, the J end lost 6 bases, and 12 bases lay between the germline ends. The CDR3 has 11 residues. Germline V gene data show CDR1 as SQVTM and CDR2 as ANQGSEA.

This clonotype was recorded at least ten times. The chain has TRBV20-1 and TRBJ2-5; 9 bases agree with TRBD2. The germline gives CDR1 DFQATT, CDR2 SNEGSKA (reference sequence). Trimming at V came to 0 bases and at J to 4 bases, leaving 9 bases not matched to a gene. The CDR3 is 16 amino acids. The CDR3 coding sequence is TGCAGTGCTAGAGATGGGTTAGCGGGAGATTCAGAGACCCAGTACTTC. It is translated as CSARDGLAGDSETQYF.

This clonotype was recorded at least ten times. The chain couples TRBV6-5 to TRBJ1-4, with a weak D call TRBD1 (6 bases). Trimming stripped 0 bases from V and 1 base from J, with 12 bases between. Germline CDR1 and CDR2: MNHEY and SVGAGI. This CDR3 has 17 amino acids. CDR3 coding DNA: TGTGCCAGCAGTTACTCGTCAGGGGTGGGAACTAATGAAAAACTGTTTTTT. It is translated as CASSYSSGVGTNEKLFF.

In its sample, this clonotype was seen a few times. This chain connects TRBV7-2 to TRBJ2-1; D remains ambiguous. The CDR3 length is 12 residues. Germline-derived CDR1 and CDR2 are SGHTA and FQGNSA. V gave up 4 bases and J gave up 4 bases, with 5 bases separating them. CDR3 DNA: TGTGCCAGCAGCTCGATTTACAATGAGCAGTTCTTC. Translated, it gives CASSSIYNEQFF.

This clonotype was recorded many times. The junction shows a germline mismatch at one end, possibly a read error. The gene calls are TRBV2 and TRBJ1-1; the D is unclear. CDR3 length: 14 residues. CDR1 is SNHLY and CDR2 is FYNNEI in the germline V gene. The CDR3 nucleotides read TGTGCCAGCAGTGGAGATACAAAGAACTCTGAAGCTTTCTTT. Encoded protein: CASSGDTKNSEAFF.